This T cell receptor beta chain was captured in a study of T cell repertoires in cytomegalovirus infection. Study-level results: Dominating the ex vivo response were TCR beta clonotypes that were CMV-specific and HLA-C-restricted.

In germline, CDR1 is MNHNY, CDR2 SVGAGI (reference sequence). V gave up 5 bases and J gave up 2 bases; unmatched junction bases: 13. The CDR3 is 17 amino acids. Turning to this clonotype: Its antigen is still unknown.

MiXCR was run by TCRdb on the reads, yielding one entry per CDR3 protein. The sample holds 150,000 or so distinct CDR3 sequences, over 15% seen once. Sequencing used CD8+ T cells from PBMCs. This chain joins TRBV6-6 and TRBJ2-3, with 7 bases that match TRBD2. The sequence was collected from a human donor in good health (CMV status not recorded). Some clones in this sample may be carry-over from other donors' samples. The DNA for the CDR3 is TGTGCCAGCAGTCCGTCCTCGGCGGGAGAAGTCACAGATACGCAGTATTTT. Translation: CASSPSSAGEVTDTQYF.